A single sample is the source of the 15 T cell receptor beta chains below, sequenced in a study of vaccination and CD4 T cells after COVID-19. Antigen specificity for these receptors is unknown. Time point defined: late sampling 161 to 241 days after vaccination in three convalescent patients. Treatment meaning: roughly 10-day PBMC culture with coronavirus spike peptide pools or control peptides (ViraFEST assay). Once obtained from cultured CD4+ T cells, the DNA was sequenced using the Oncomine TCR Beta short-read assay. TCRdb re-called the PCR reads with MiXCR, one entry per CDR3 protein. The sample holds 20,000 to 25,000 distinct CDR3 sequences; about 35% are singletons and the top ten take 8.6%. The source material was CD4+ T cells from blood, cultured in vitro, sampled about 7 months after SARS-CoV-2 vaccination. These receptors all stem from a human donor who had recovered from COVID-19.

This sequence joins TRBV7-2 and TRBJ1-6, with 7 bases aligning to TRBD1. Germline V gives CDR1 SGHTA, CDR2 FQGNSA. V was pared by 3 bases and J by 7 bases, with 3 bases of the junction left unmatched. The CDR3 length is 14 residues. DNA for the CDR3: TGTGCCAGCAGCTTCGGACAGGTGAATTCACCCCTCCACTTT. It specifies CASSFGQVNSPLHF.

The gene calls are TRBV20-1 and TRBJ1-6; D call uncertain. Trimming pared 3 bases from V and 5 bases from J, leaving 8 bases between. The CDR3 has 13 residues. CDR1 is DFQATT and CDR2 is SNEGSKA in the germline V gene (reference sequence). In DNA, the CDR3 is TGCAGTGCTAGTGTACGGGATAATTCACCCCTCCACTTT. Protein product: CSASVRDNSPLHF.

The chain combines TRBV6-1 with TRBJ2-7, with D possibly matching TRBD1 (6 bases). Trimming took off 5 bases at V and 6 bases at J, with 14 bases between the two ends. This CDR3 has 13 amino acids. CDR1 and CDR2 from the germline V gene are MNHNS and SASEGT. In DNA form, the CDR3 reads TGTGCCAGCAGTCTTGTTCAGGGGTCCGAGCAGTACTTC. This translates into CASSLVQGSEQYF.

This clonotype has a handful of counts. V is TRBV7-2 and J is TRBJ2-5, with D unclear. This CDR3 contains 13 residues. V was shortened by 4 bases and J by 9 bases, with 15 bases between the two germline ends. The V gene's germline CDR1 is SGHTA and CDR2 FQGNSA. CDR3 sequence (DNA): TGTGCCAGCAGCTCCACCTTCCCGGCTCCCCAGTACTTC. Protein sequence: CASSSTFPAPQYF.

The chain uses TRBV20-1 and TRBJ2-7; perhaps TRBD2 as D (6 bases). The V end lost 5 bases, the J end lost 3 bases, and 17 bases lay between the germline ends. Germline loops: CDR1 DFQATT, CDR2 SNEGSKA (reference sequence). This CDR3 has 14 amino acids. CDR3 loop: CSAQVAGLRYEQYF. The CDR3 DNA reads as TGCAGTGCTCAGGTCGCGGGATTACGCTACGAGCAGTACTTC.

Only a few counts were recorded for this clonotype. This chain joins TRBV6-1 and TRBJ1-2; 9 bases line up with TRBD1. V shed 5 bases and J 3 bases; nucleotides not matched to a gene: 4. There are 14 residues in the CDR3. Germline CDR1 and CDR2: MNHNS and SASEGT. This chain's CDR3 is CASSTRDRDYGYTF. CDR3 DNA sequence: TGTGCCAGCAGTACACGGGACAGGGACTATGGCTACACCTTC.

This clonotype was seen more than once but under ten times. This sequence joins TRBV7-8 and TRBJ2-5; D may be TRBD1 or TRBD2 (5 bases each). Germline CDR1 is SGHVS and CDR2 is FQNEAQ. This CDR3 is built from 14 residues. The germline V and J ends were trimmed by 0 bases and 5 bases, with 10 bases remaining between them. In DNA form, the CDR3 reads TGTGCCAGCAGCTTAGCGGCAGGGACCGAGACCCAGTACTTC. Its protein is CASSLAAGTETQYF.

This clonotype was seen a handful of times. V gene TRBV6-2 or TRBV6-3 combines with J gene TRBJ2-1, with 9 bases aligning to TRBD2. Germline V gene lookup returns CDR1 MNHEY and CDR2 SVGEGT. J lost 9 bases, V lost 7 bases, and 10 bases had no gene match. CDR3 length: 14 amino acids. The CDR3 spells CASTFSGRRGEQFF. The CDR3 coding sequence is TGTGCCAGCACCTTTAGCGGGAGACGGGGTGAGCAGTTCTTC.

This clonotype is classed as medium-sized. V and J are TRBV15 and TRBJ1-5; D perhaps matches TRBD1 (6 bases). Germline CDR1 and CDR2: LNHNV and YYDKDF (reference sequence). The V end lost 1 base, the J end lost 2 bases, and 6 bases lay between the germline ends. This CDR3 is 14 amino acids long. The CDR3 is CATSRAGGNQPQHF. In DNA form, the CDR3 reads TGTGCCACCAGCAGAGCAGGGGGCAATCAGCCCCAGCATTTT.

The chain joins TRBV28 to TRBJ2-7; 8 nucleotides align to TRBD2. The CDR3 contains 13 residues. The V gene end was trimmed by 8 bases and the J gene end by 6 bases; junction bases not matched to a gene: 9. Germline CDR1 is MDHEN and CDR2 is SYDVKM. This CDR3 reads CASYDSGSREQYF. DNA of the CDR3: TGTGCCAGCTATGACAGCGGGAGTCGCGAGCAGTACTTC.

The chain recombines TRBV7-3 with TRBJ2-1; the D gene is possibly TRBD2 (5 bases). This CDR3 is built from 15 residues. Looked up from germline, CDR1 is SGHTA and CDR2 is FQGTGA. Trimming removed 5 bases from V and 4 bases from J, with 15 bases in between. The CDR3 nucleotides are TGTGCCAGCAGCAAACGGGATGCGGTTTACAATGAGCAGTTCTTC. Translated, it gives CASSKRDAVYNEQFF.

The chain couples TRBV7-7 to TRBJ2-5; either TRBD1 or TRBD2 may supply D (5 bases each). V lost 5 bases and J lost 5, with 15 bases in between. Germline CDR1 and CDR2: SSHAT and FNYEAQ (reference sequence). The CDR3 sequence is 14 residues long. CDR3 sequence: CASSPTGTHETQYF. CDR3 DNA sequence: TGTGCCAGCAGCCCAACCGGGACCCACGAGACCCAGTACTTC.

The J gene is TRBJ2-5, the V gene TRBV28, with 14 bases aligning to TRBD2. Looked up from germline, CDR1 is MDHEN and CDR2 is SYDVKM. V gave up 5 bases and J gave up 5 bases; unmatched junction bases: 13. The CDR3 is made up of 18 amino acids. CDR3 nucleotides: TGTGCCAGCAGTGCCTCGGGGACTAGCGGGAGAAGGGCGGAGACCCAGTACTTC. This encodes CASSASGTSGRRAETQYF.

This rearrangement joins TRBV18 to TRBJ2-5, with a weak D call TRBD2 (6 bases). Germline loops: CDR1 KGHSH, CDR2 LQKENI. V was cut by 5 bases and J by 5 bases, with 12 bases left in between. The CDR3 extends over 13 amino acids. The CDR3 here is CASSSGVFETQYF. CDR3 DNA sequence: TGTGCCAGCTCATCGGGAGTCTTCGAGACCCAGTACTTC.

V gene TRBV7-2 combines with J gene TRBJ2-5; D unresolved. V shed 5 bases and J shed 0 bases, with 10 bases lying between them. Germline V lookup: CDR1 SGHTA, CDR2 FQGNSA. The CDR3 runs 14 residues. DNA of the CDR3: TGTGCCAGCAGCCCAGGACGGAACCAAGAGACCCAGTACTTC. Its protein product is CASSPGRNQETQYF.